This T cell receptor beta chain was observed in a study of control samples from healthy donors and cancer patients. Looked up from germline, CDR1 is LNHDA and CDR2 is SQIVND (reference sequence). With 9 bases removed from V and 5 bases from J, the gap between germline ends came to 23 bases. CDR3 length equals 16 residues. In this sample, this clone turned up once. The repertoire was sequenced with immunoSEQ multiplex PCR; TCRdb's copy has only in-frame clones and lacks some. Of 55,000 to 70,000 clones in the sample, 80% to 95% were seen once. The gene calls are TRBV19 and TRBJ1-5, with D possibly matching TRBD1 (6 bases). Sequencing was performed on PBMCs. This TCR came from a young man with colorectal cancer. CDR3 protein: CASQRTSDRSYQPQHF. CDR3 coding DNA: TGTGCCAGCCAAAGGACTTCCGACAGGAGCTATCAGCCCCAGCATTTT.